The entry that follows covers one T cell receptor (beta chain) sequence. There is no known antigen for this receptor. It has no much larger one-base neighbor in the sample; base qualities were not kept. The sample comes from a study of T cells after yellow fever vaccination (dated by TCRdb to between 2018 and 2020). For the study in its entirety: The SMART-Seq v4 Ultra Low Input RNA kit was used to prepare libraries from fractions with low cell numbers. To follow T-cell clones before and after primary and booster YFV17D yellow fever vaccination, bulk TCR alpha and beta repertoires were sequenced over time. Two healthy male donors, one aged 18 to 30 and one aged 30 to 40 years, were included in the cohort. Blood was drawn at multiple timepoints before and after primary and secondary immunization, with bulk PBMC replicates and cell subsets isolated.

What this sample's treatment or condition label stands for: live attenuated yellow fever vaccine strain. PBMCs were isolated from peripheral blood using a standard Ficoll-Paque protocol. CD4 and CD8 T-cell fractions were isolated with Dynabeads CD4 and CD8 positive selection kits. TriZol was used to extract RNA from bulk PBMCs, from CD4 and CD8 fractions, and from dextramer-positive and dextramer-negative fractions. Sequencing instrument: Illumina NovaSeq 6000. TCR cDNA was synthesized by 5'RACE template switching, through which a universal primer site and unique molecular identifiers were introduced. Priming for cDNA synthesis came from both the TCR alpha and TCR beta constant segments. Two PCR steps were used to amplify libraries, with sample barcodes and sequencing adapters being added in the second step. Sequencing of libraries was done on Illumina HiSeq 2500 (2x100 bp) or NovaSeq (2x150 bp). The authors processed their data as follows. MIGEC was used to demultiplex reads and collapse the reads into UMI consensus sequences, and MiXCR was used for V(D)J alignment. Vaccine-responding clonotypes were identified with edgeR using replicate PBMC samples, with FDR below 0.01 and a log2 fold change above 5 up to day 15 being required. Bulk clonotypes were assigned CD4 or CD8 identity according to which sequenced CD4 or CD8 repertoire held them at higher abundance. TCRdb reprocessing: public reads trimmed at Q25 with fastp, clones called with MiXCR, in-frame beta chains kept. Here each entry gathers all rows of one CDR3 protein and keeps the most common genes and DNA. The V and J calls were not made by the authors but by TCRdb's processing. The sample table contains some 97,000 distinct CDR3 sequences; only one count was recorded for 5.8% of them. Of the sample, 35% to 45% falls within the top ten clones.

Study-wide findings and limitations: A small fraction of clonotypes appeared in both the CD4 and CD8 compartments, likely as a result of convergent recombination. Because only a couple of donors were included in the study, the extent to which the findings can be generalized is limited. FACS-sorted repertoires could contain abundant contaminating clonotypes from the bulk population, so computational filtering was required. Compared with the primary T-cell response, the secondary T-cell response was weaker but faster, peaking on day 5 rather than day 15. Most clones expanded after primary vaccination (96% of CD4 and roughly 90% of CD8) were re-detected after the booster, suggesting that broad memory maintenance occurred.

Sequenced here: CD8+ T cells sorted from PBMCs, sampled 10 days after the yellow fever booster vaccination. The sequence was obtained from a man aged 18 to 30 who received the YFV17D yellow fever vaccine.

CDR3 protein: CATSSRTGGNSPLHF. The DNA reads TGTGCCACCAGCAGCCGGACAGGGGGAAATTCACCCCTCCACTTT. The chain is assembled from TRBV15 and TRBJ1-6; a stretch of 10 junction bases matches TRBD1. The germline V gene (reference sequence) specifies LNHNV as CDR1 and YYDKDF as CDR2. Trimming leaves V shorter by 3 bases and J shorter by 7 bases, with the junction holding 3 bases beyond the gene matches. From the cysteine up to the phenylalanine, the CDR3 has a length of 15 residues. Only CDR3 DNA remains: 45 bases, in frame from the first base. The full variable domain, with segments outside the CDR3 supplied by the reference TRBV15 and TRBJ1-6 proteins, appears as DAMVIQNPRYQVTQFGKPVTLSCSQTLNHNVMYWYQQKSSQAPKLLFHYYDKDFNNEADTPDNFQSRRPNTSFCFLDIRSPGLGDTAMYLCATSSRTGGNSPLHFGNGTRLTVT.